Detailed here is one T cell receptor beta chain. Its antigen is as yet unknown. The data belong to a study of CXCR3-negative and CXCR3-positive naive CD8 T cells. Study findings and constraints: Naive cells positive for CXCR3 carried more hydrophobic TRB CDR3s than CXCR3-negative ones.

5' RACE with UMI labels generated the TRB cDNA libraries. TCRdb reanalyzed the 5' RACE reads, giving one entry per CDR3 protein sequence and no DNA. This sample lists about 89,000 distinct CDR3 sequences; its ten largest clones have around 0.58%. The CDR3 contains 17 residues. CDR1 and CDR2 from the germline V gene are SNHLY and FYNNEI. The chain recombines TRBV2 with TRBJ2-7; TCRdb reports TRBD2, a call that lacks DNA to check it against. The receptor comes from a human donor in good health. Some clones in this sample may be carry-over from other donors' samples. The sample consisted of naive CXCR3+ CD8+ T cells from blood. Subset described: CD45RO-CCR7+CD27+CD95- naive CD8+ T cells expressing CXCR3 (TNR3+). The CDR3 sequence is CASSEAFWLAGVYEQYF. The whole variable domain, filled in from reference TRBV2 and TRBJ2-7, reads EPEVTQTPSHQVTQMGQEVILRCVPISNHLYFYWYRQILGQKVEFLVSFYNNEISEKSEIFDDQFSVERPDGSNFTLKIRSTKLEDSAMYFCASSEAFWLAGVYEQYFGPGTRLTVT.